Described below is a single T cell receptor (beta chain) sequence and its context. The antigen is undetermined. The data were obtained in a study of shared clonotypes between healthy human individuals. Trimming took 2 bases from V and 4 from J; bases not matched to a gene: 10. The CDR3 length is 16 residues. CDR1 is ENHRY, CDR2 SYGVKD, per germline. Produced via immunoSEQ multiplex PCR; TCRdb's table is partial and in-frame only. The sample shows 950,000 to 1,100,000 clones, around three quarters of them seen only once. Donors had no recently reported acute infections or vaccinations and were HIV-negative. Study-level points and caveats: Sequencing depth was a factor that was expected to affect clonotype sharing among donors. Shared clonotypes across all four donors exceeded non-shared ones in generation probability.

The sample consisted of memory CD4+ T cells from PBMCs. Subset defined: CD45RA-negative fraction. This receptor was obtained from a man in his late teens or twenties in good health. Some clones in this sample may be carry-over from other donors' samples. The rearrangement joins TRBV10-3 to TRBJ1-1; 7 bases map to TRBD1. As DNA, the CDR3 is TGTGCCATCAGTGAGGCCCGACAGGGCGGGAGCACTGAAGCTTTCTTT. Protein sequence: CAISEARQGGSTEAFF.